The sequence of this T cell receptor (beta chain) was determined in a study of blood T cell repertoires in COVID-19 (dated by TCRdb to about 2020). With regard to the full study: The collaborator samples originated in the United States, Italy and Spain and spanned the acute and convalescent phases of COVID-19. A de-identified subject ID, COVID-19 status, age in years and sex were almost always included in the sample metadata. HLA class I and class II types, where available, came from metadata supplied by the sample provider rather than from assay-based typing. The samples were drawn from two sources: the first 160 participants of the ongoing ImmuneRACE study, and 950 to 1,500 subjects contributed by 6 global collaborators. The repertoires were released in a freely available public database meant as a resource for research on the immune response to SARS-CoV-2. The material from the prospective study consisted of cDNA or gDNA derived from T cells, B-cell-depleted T cells, or PBMCs. The dataset comprised deeply sampled blood TCRbeta repertoires from subjects exposed to, actively infected with, or recovered from COVID-19.

With respect to this clone: Its recognized antigen is unknown. The record has no base qualities; no much larger clone is one base away.

The immunoSEQ Assay, a bias-controlled multiplex PCR, was used to amplify TCRbeta CDR3 regions from genomic DNA. Processing in the source paper ran as follows. The number of nucleated cells in each sample was estimated from the amplification of reference gene primers within the assay. Sequence reads were collapsed and filtered to measure the absolute abundance of every unique TCRbeta CDR3 rearrangement. For each sample, productive Simpson clonality was calculated by taking the square root of Simpson's diversity index across productive rearrangements. In TCRdb, the immuneACCESS table is reduced to in-frame sequences with V and J assigned. These tables do not hold every clone; where another copy was compared, an unresolved V gene accounts for under half, and the others remain unexplained. V and J calls and clone size follow that table, whereas D and trimming were derived from the DNA. For this sample the table gives about 170,000 clones, of which approximately 91% were detected only once. Of the sample, around 5% falls within the top ten clones.

At one collaborating source in Seattle, patients were enrolled during active infection and were followed longitudinally through the course of disease. Each collaborating institution followed its own protocols to collect whole blood in K2EDTA tubes. For TCRbeta analysis, collaborators shipped samples as frozen whole blood, isolated PBMCs, or DNA extracted from either of those sample types. CDR1 is given as MNHNY and CDR2 as SVGAGI, both from the germline V gene (reference sequence). Reading from cysteine to phenylalanine, the CDR3 counts 16 amino acids. Only the CDR3 DNA is retained, 48 bases long and in frame from the first base. Compared with germline, V lacks 6 bases and J lacks 3 bases; bases without a gene match: 11. What the authors observed across the whole study: How much clinical and demographic metadata was included differed by source and by participant, and the metadata was provided uncurated.

This receptor was identified in a young man with COVID-19, enrolled during active disease. The sequence links TRBV6-6 to TRBJ1-1; 9 bases in the middle match TRBD1. The source material was peripheral blood. The CDR3 corresponds to CASSPRQGVGDTEAFF. The DNA sequence is as follows: TGTGCCAGCAGCCCCCGACAGGGGGTAGGGGACACTGAAGCTTTCTTT.